This T cell receptor (beta chain) comes out of a study of blood T cell repertoires in COVID-19. Study background: The origin of the acute and convalescent COVID-19 samples was the United States, Italy and Spain.

As originally analysed: Reference gene primers were amplified, and this amplification served to estimate nucleated cell counts. Measured with immunoSEQ multiplex PCR; TCRdb has only the in-frame clones, and not every one. That table furnishes V, J and clone size, whereas the DNA furnished D and trimming. The top ten hold roughly a quarter of the sample, which has 95,000 to 150,000 clones, more than 80% seen once. Sequenced material: peripheral blood. This clonotype originated in a man in his 70s with active or convalescent COVID-19.

The CDR3 is CASSPPRTGTDTQYF. CDR3 nucleotides: TGTGCCAGCAGTCCCCCCCGGACAGGCACAGATACGCAGTATTTT. V and J are TRBV28 and TRBJ2-3, with a weak D call TRBD1 (6 bases). V was cut by 5 bases and J by 1 base, with 13 bases left in between. Germline CDR1 and CDR2: MDHEN and SYDVKM. This CDR3 comprises 15 residues.